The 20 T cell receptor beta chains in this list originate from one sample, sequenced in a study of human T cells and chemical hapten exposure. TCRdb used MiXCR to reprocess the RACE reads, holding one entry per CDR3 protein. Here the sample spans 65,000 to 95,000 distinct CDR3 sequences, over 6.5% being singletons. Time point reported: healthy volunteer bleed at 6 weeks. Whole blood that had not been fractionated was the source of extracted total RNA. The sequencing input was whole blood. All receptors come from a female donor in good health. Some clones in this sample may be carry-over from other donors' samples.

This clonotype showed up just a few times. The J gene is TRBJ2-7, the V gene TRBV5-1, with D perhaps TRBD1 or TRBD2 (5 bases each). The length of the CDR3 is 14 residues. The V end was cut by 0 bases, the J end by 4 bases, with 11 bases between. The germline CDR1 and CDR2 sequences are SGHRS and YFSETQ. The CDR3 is CASSLVPGAYEQYF. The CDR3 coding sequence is TGCGCCAGCAGCTTGGTCCCCGGGGCTTACGAGCAGTACTTC.

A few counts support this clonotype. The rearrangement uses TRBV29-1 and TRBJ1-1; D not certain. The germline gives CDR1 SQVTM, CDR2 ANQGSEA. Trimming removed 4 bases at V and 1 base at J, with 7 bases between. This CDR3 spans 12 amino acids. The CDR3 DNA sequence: TGCAGCGTTGGGAGACGGAACACTGAAGCTTTCTTT. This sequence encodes CSVGRRNTEAFF.

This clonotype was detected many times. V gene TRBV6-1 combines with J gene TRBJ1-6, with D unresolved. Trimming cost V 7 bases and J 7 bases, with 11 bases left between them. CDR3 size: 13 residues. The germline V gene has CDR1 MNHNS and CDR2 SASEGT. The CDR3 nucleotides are TGTGCCAGCACCTTAGATCCAAATTCACCCCTCCACTTT. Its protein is CASTLDPNSPLHF.

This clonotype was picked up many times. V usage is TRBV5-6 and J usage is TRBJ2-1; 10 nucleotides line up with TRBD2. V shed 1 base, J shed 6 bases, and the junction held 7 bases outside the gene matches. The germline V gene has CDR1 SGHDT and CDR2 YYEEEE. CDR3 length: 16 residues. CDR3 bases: TGTGCCAGCAGCTTGAGGCTAGCGGGGGCCGTCAATGAGCAGTTCTTC. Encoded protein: CASSLRLAGAVNEQFF.

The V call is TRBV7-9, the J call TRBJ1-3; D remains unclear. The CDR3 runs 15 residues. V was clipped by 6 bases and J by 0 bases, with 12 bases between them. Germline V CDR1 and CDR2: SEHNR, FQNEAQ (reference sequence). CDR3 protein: CASRYATNSGNTIYF. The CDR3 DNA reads TGTGCCAGCAGATATGCCACCAACTCTGGAAACACCATATATTTT.

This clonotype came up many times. CDR3 DNA sequence: TGTGCCAGCAGCGTAGACGGAAGCACCGATGGCTACACCTTC. It codes for CASSVDGSTDGYTF. This rearrangement joins TRBV9 to TRBJ1-2, with D uncertain. This CDR3 is 14 amino acids long. Germline V gives CDR1 SGDLS, CDR2 YYNGEE. Between the trimmed V and J ends, which lost 0 bases and 6 bases, there was a span of 12 bases.

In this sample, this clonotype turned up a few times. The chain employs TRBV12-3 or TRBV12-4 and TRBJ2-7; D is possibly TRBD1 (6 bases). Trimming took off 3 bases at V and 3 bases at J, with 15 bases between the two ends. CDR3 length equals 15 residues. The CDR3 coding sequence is TGTGCCAGCAGTTTTTTTGGGGGCTGGGACTACGAGCAGTACTTC. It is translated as CASSFFGGWDYEQYF.

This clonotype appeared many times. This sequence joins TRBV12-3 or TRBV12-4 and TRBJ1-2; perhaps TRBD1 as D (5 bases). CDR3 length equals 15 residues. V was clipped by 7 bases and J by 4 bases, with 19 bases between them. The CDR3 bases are TGTGCCAGCATCCTACAGGTCTCCCTCTCCTATGGCTACACCTTC. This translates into CASILQVSLSYGYTF.

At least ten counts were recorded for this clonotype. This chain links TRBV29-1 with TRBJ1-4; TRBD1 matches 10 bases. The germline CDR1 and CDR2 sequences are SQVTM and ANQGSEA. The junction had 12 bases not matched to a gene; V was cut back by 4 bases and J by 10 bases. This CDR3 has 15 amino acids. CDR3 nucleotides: TGCAGCGTTGGATCCACGGGACAGGGGTTTCCAAAACTGTTTTTT. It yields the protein CSVGSTGQGFPKLFF.

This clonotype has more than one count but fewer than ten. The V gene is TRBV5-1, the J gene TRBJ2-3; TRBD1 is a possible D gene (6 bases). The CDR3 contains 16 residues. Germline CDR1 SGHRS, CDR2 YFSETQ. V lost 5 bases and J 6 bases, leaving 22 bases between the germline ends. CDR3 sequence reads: CASSTGTLGFSDTQYF. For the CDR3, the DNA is TGCGCCAGCAGTACCGGGACACTTGGTTTTTCGGATACGCAGTATTTT.

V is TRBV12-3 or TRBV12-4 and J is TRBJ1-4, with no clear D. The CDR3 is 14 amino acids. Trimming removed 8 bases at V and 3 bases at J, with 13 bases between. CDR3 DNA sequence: TGTGCCAGCGGCGTTACCGTCTCTAATGAAAAACTGTTTTTT. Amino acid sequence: CASGVTVSNEKLFF.

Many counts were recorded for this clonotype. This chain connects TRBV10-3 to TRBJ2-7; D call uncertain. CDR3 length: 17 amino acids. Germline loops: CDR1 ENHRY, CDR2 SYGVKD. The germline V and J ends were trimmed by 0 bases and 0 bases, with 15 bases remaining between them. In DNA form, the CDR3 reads TGTGCCATCAGTGAGTCGAATACCGGGCTCAGCTCCTACGAGCAGTACTTC. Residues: CAISESNTGLSSYEQYF.

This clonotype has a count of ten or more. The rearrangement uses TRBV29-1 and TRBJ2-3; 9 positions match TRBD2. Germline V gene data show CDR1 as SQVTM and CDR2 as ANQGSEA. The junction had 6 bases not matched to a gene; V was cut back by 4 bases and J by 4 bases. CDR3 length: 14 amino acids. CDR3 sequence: CSVALAGWADTQYF. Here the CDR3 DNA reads TGCAGCGTTGCCCTAGCGGGGTGGGCAGATACGCAGTATTTT.

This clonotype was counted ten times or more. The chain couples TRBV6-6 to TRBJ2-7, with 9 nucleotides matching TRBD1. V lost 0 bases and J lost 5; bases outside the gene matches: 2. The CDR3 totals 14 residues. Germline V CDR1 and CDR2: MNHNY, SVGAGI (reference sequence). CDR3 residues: CASSYSDRGDEQYF. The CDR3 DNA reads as TGTGCCAGCAGTTACTCCGACAGGGGGGACGAGCAGTACTTC.

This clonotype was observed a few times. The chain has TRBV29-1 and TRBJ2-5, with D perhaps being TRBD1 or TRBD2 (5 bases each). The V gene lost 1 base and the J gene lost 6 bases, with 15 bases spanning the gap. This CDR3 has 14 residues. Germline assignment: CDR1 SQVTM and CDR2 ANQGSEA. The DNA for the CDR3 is TGCAGCGTTGAAGTAGGGGCTCAGGGACAGACCCAGTACTTC. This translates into CSVEVGAQGQTQYF.

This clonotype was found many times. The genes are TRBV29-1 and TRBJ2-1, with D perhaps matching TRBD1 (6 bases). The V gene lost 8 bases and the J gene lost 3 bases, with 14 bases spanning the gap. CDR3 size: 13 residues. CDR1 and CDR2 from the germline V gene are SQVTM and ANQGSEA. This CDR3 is CSTRGLGYNEQFF. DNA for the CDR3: TGCAGCACGAGGGGGTTAGGCTACAATGAGCAGTTCTTC.

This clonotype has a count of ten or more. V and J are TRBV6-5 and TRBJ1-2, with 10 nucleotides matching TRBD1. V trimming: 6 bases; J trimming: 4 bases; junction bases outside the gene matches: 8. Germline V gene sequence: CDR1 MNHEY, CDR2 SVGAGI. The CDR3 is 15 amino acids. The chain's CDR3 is CASSFRDRGLYGYTF. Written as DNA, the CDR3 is TGTGCCAGCAGCTTCCGGGACAGGGGACTCTATGGCTACACCTTC.

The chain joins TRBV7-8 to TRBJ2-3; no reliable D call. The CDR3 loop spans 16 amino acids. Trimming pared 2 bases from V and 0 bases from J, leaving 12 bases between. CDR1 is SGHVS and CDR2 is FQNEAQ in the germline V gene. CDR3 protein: CASSLYPGLSTDTQYF. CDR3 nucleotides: TGTGCCAGCAGCTTATATCCGGGCCTTAGCACAGATACGCAGTATTTT.

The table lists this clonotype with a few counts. The CDR3 DNA sequence: TGTGCCAGCGCCGGGACAGAAGCAACTAATGAAAAACTGTTTTTT. Translating gives CASAGTEATNEKLFF. This chain links TRBV7-9 with TRBJ1-4; 7 bases are a match to TRBD1. Germline trimming cut 8 bases from V and 0 bases from J; bases unmatched to any gene: 6. The CDR3 has 15 residues. Germline V gene lookup returns CDR1 SEHNR and CDR2 FQNEAQ (reference sequence).

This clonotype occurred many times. CDR3 region: CASSSHPGLALDTQYF. CDR3 nucleotides: TGTGCCAGCAGTTCCCACCCGGGACTAGCATTAGATACGCAGTATTTT. This sequence joins TRBV12-3 or TRBV12-4 and TRBJ2-3; 9 bases are a match to TRBD2. V lost 4 bases and J lost 5; bases outside the gene matches: 10. The CDR3 extends over 16 amino acids.